Below, 22 T cell receptor beta chains from the same sample are listed, as sequenced in a study of neurological immune-mediated disorders. A single record per CDR3 protein comes from TCRdb applying MiXCR to the 5' RACE reads. The sample holds about 53,000 distinct CDR3 sequences; 3.5% are singletons and the top ten take around 3.1%. Material: PBMCs. The receptors shown here come from a woman in her 30s with multiple sclerosis.

This clonotype was counted ten times or more. The rearrangement uses TRBV28 and TRBJ2-5; 7 positions agree with TRBD1. The ends lost 5 bases at V and 1 base at J; junction bases unmatched: 1. Per germline, CDR1 MDHEN and CDR2 SYDVKM. The CDR3 runs to 13 residues. The CDR3 nucleotides read TGTGCCAGCAGTCGGGACAGCCAAGAGACCCAGTACTTC. This gives the protein CASSRDSQETQYF.

This clonotype was found many times. The chain employs TRBV5-6 and TRBJ1-6; 8 bases match TRBD1. CDR1 and CDR2 from the germline V gene are SGHDT and YYEEEE. The CDR3 runs to 16 residues. Trimming took 4 bases from V and 7 from J; bases not matched to a gene: 10. The chain's CDR3 is CASSLIQGVTNSPLHF. The CDR3 DNA follows: TGTGCCAGCAGCCTCATACAGGGGGTGACCAATTCACCCCTCCACTTT.

This clonotype appeared many times. The genes are TRBV4-1 and TRBJ1-6; unclear D gene. Trimming shortened V by 0 bases and J by 4 bases, and 7 bases separated the two germline ends. CDR1 and CDR2 (germline): MGHRA, YSYEKL. This CDR3 has 15 residues. The chain's CDR3 is CASSQEGRYNSPLHF. Written as DNA, the CDR3 is TGCGCCAGCAGCCAAGAGGGCAGATATAATTCACCCCTCCACTTT.

In its sample, this clonotype was seen many times. This rearrangement joins TRBV29-1 to TRBJ2-1, with 8 bases identical to TRBD2. With 3 bases clipped from V and 4 bases from J, the junction kept 8 bases outside the gene matches. The CDR3 has 15 amino acids. Germline CDR1 is SQVTM and CDR2 is ANQGSEA. The CDR3 nucleotides read TGCAGCGTTGATGATGCGGGGGGTATTTACAATGAGCAGTTCTTC. It specifies CSVDDAGGIYNEQFF.

This clonotype is labeled as medium-sized. V and J are TRBV7-3 and TRBJ2-7; possibly TRBD1 for D (5 bases). Germline CDR1 and CDR2: SGHTA and FQGTGA. V was cut by 5 bases and J by 4 bases, with 12 bases left in between. The CDR3 runs to 13 residues. The CDR3 region has the DNA TGTGCCAGCAGCCCAAACCCAGGGTACGAGCAGTACTTC. This sequence encodes CASSPNPGYEQYF.

This clonotype came up a few times. The germline gene is not matched at one end of the junction; a read error may be the cause. The V gene is TRBV12-3 or TRBV12-4, the J gene TRBJ1-5; TRBD1 might be the D (5 bases). The CDR3 is made up of 13 amino acids. CDR3 amino acids: CASSPGGNQPQNF. CDR3 sequence (DNA): TGTGCCAGCAGCCCCGGGGGGAATCAGCCCCAGAATTTT.

This clonotype was counted ten times or more. The chain carries TRBV7-2 and TRBJ1-5; no clear D. From germline, CDR1 is SGHTA and CDR2 FQGNSA. V was clipped by 4 bases and J by 2 bases, with 12 bases between them. The CDR3 is made up of 15 amino acids. For the CDR3, the DNA is TGTGCCAGCAGCTCTAGAGTCGGGGGCAATCAGCCCCAGCATTTT. Residues: CASSSRVGGNQPQHF.

This clonotype was picked up many times. V usage is TRBV20-1 and J usage is TRBJ1-5; 10 bases line up with TRBD1. Trimming took 5 bases from V and 5 from J; bases not matched to a gene: 9. Germline assignment: CDR1 DFQATT and CDR2 SNEGSKA (reference sequence). This CDR3 has 15 amino acids. CDR3 protein: CSALVGTGEYQPQHF. Written as DNA, the CDR3 is TGCAGTGCTCTGGTTGGGACAGGGGAGTATCAGCCCCAGCATTTT.

There are many counts of this clonotype. This sequence joins TRBV7-9 and TRBJ1-6; D is unresolved. Germline values: CDR1 SEHNR, CDR2 FQNEAQ (reference sequence). V gave up 1 base and J gave up 7 bases, with 8 bases separating them. The CDR3 length is 14 residues. The CDR3 spells CASSLEGWNSPLHF. In nucleotides, the CDR3 is TGTGCCAGCAGCTTAGAGGGTTGGAATTCACCCCTCCACTTT.

The table lists this clonotype with many counts. This chain connects TRBV5-1 to TRBJ2-7; 10 positions match TRBD1. Germline CDR1 and CDR2: SGHRS and YFSETQ. There are 16 residues in the CDR3. The ends lost 4 bases at V and 0 bases at J; junction bases unmatched: 7. The CDR3 spells CASSLGRDRGSYEQYF. CDR3 nucleotides: TGCGCCAGCAGCCTGGGCCGGGACAGGGGCTCCTACGAGCAGTACTTC.

This clonotype came up many times. The CDR3 protein is CASSRPGTGRYNEQFF. In DNA, the CDR3 is TGTGCCAGCTCACGCCCCGGGACAGGGAGATACAATGAGCAGTTCTTC. The chain uses TRBV18 and TRBJ2-1; 9 bases match TRBD1. Germline values: CDR1 KGHSH, CDR2 LQKENI. V was pared by 4 bases and J by 4 bases, with 8 bases of the junction left unmatched. The CDR3 is made up of 16 amino acids. Complete variable domain (other parts from reference TRBV18 and TRBJ2-1): NAGVMQNPRHLVRRRGQEARLRCSPMKGHSHVYWYRQLPEEGLKFMVYLQKENIIDESGMPKERFSAEFPKEGPSILRIQQVVRGDSAAYFCASSRPGTGRYNEQFFGPGTRLTVL.

This clonotype was seen ten or more times. One end of the junction fails to match germline, which may point to a read error. The genes are TRBV10-2 and TRBJ1-6, with D unresolved. CDR1 WSHSY and CDR2 SAAADI come from the germline V gene. The CDR3 extends over 15 amino acids. The DNA of the CDR3 is TGCGCCAGCCGAGACCGGAGCTCCTATAATTCACCCCTCAACTTT. This codes for CASRDRSSYNSPLNF.

Note on this clonotype: A much larger clone differs from this one at a single base, so this may be a read error. As the CDR3 is not closed by the conserved phenylalanine or tryptophan, this likely results from a read error. The V and J genes are TRBV4-1 and TRBJ1-1; D gene ambiguous. Germline V CDR1 and CDR2: MGHRA, YSYEKL. V lost 3 bases and J 1 base, leaving 12 bases between the germline ends. The CDR3 covers 15 residues. This chain's CDR3 is CASSQGGLENTEAFY. Written as DNA, the CDR3 is TGCGCCAGCAGCCAGGGAGGGCTTGAGAACACTGAAGCTTTCTAT.

This clonotype was picked up a small number of times. CDR3 bases: TGTGCCAGCTCACCTCAGGGGGCGAAGGAGACCCAGTACTTC. This gives the protein CASSPQGAKETQYF. The chain uses TRBV18 and TRBJ2-5; 8 positions agree with TRBD1. Germline loops: CDR1 KGHSH, CDR2 LQKENI. Unmatched junction bases numbered 5, after V lost 3 bases and J lost 5 bases. The CDR3 loop spans 14 amino acids. Looking up the rest from reference TRBV18 and TRBJ2-5 gives the full variable domain: NAGVMQNPRHLVRRRGQEARLRCSPMKGHSHVYWYRQLPEEGLKFMVYLQKENIIDESGMPKERFSAEFPKEGPSILRIQQVVRGDSAAYFCASSPQGAKETQYFGPGTRLLVL.

This clonotype was seen ten or more times. This chain uses TRBV7-2 with TRBJ2-1, with TRBD2 matching over 10 bases. Germline V gene sequence: CDR1 SGHTA, CDR2 FQGNSA. The trim removed 6 bases at V and 4 bases at J, leaving 6 bases unmatched. The CDR3 sequence is 15 residues long. CDR3 DNA: TGTGCCAGCAGTTTATTAGCGGGAGGATACAATGAGCAGTTCTTC. This sequence encodes CASSLLAGGYNEQFF.

This clonotype was counted ten times or more. The chain recombines TRBV5-1 with TRBJ2-3, with a weak D call TRBD2 (6 bases). This CDR3 is built from 17 residues. Germline CDR1 is SGHRS and CDR2 is YFSETQ. The germline V and J ends were trimmed by 0 bases and 1 base, with 15 bases remaining between them. CDR3: CASSLGMEGRGTDTQYF. CDR3 DNA sequence: TGCGCCAGCAGCTTGGGGATGGAGGGCCGGGGCACAGATACGCAGTATTTT.

The table lists this clonotype with many counts. The chain links TRBV6-5 to TRBJ1-6; possible D gene TRBD1, 6 bases. The CDR3 sequence is 13 residues long. Germline values: CDR1 MNHEY, CDR2 SVGAGI. V dropped 6 bases and J dropped 9 bases, with 12 bases sitting between them. The CDR3: CASSAGVSSPLHF. The DNA for the CDR3 is TGTGCCAGCAGCGCAGGGGTTTCTTCACCCCTCCACTTT.

In its sample, this clonotype was seen many times. The CDR3 loop is CASSLGRAYDGYTF. The CDR3 coding sequence is TGCGCCAGCAGCTTGGGTCGGGCGTACGATGGCTACACCTTC. V is TRBV5-1 and J is TRBJ1-2; unclear D gene. V lost 0 bases, J lost 6 bases, and 12 bases lay in between. Germline V gene sequence: CDR1 SGHRS, CDR2 YFSETQ. CDR3 length: 14 residues.

This clonotype was seen at least ten times. The rearrangement joins TRBV20-1 to TRBJ2-5; 7 bases align to TRBD2. This CDR3 contains 17 residues. The germline V gene encodes CDR1 DFQATT and CDR2 SNEGSKA (reference sequence). With V trimmed by 1 base and J by 2 bases, 13 bases remained unmatched. CDR3 sequence: CSARGEGLLAEQETQYF. DNA for the CDR3: TGCAGTGCTAGAGGGGAGGGCCTTCTAGCGGAGCAAGAGACCCAGTACTTC.

The chain uses TRBV14 and TRBJ1-4; D remains ambiguous. The ends were cut back, 4 bases at V and 0 bases at J, with 3 bases in the middle. Germline V lookup: CDR1 SGHDN, CDR2 FVKESK. The CDR3 runs 13 residues. The CDR3: CASSRTTNEKLFF. CDR3 bases: TGTGCCAGCAGCCGAACAACTAATGAAAAACTGTTTTTT.

In this sample, this clonotype turned up many times. V and J are TRBV20-1 and TRBJ2-2; D is perhaps TRBD1 (5 bases). CDR3 size: 13 residues. From germline, CDR1 is DFQATT and CDR2 SNEGSKA (reference sequence). Trimming took off 2 bases at V and 5 bases at J, with 9 bases between the two ends. The CDR3 sequence: CSARWTYTGELFF. For the CDR3, the DNA is TGCAGTGCTAGATGGACATATACCGGGGAGCTGTTTTTT.

The table lists this clonotype with many counts. V and J are TRBV7-9 and TRBJ2-3, with 11 nucleotides matching TRBD2. The CDR3 has 16 amino acids. J was trimmed by 4 bases and V by 6 bases; bases with no gene match: 9. Germline V gene sequence: CDR1 SEHNR, CDR2 FQNEAQ (reference sequence). CDR3 coding DNA: TGTGCCAGCAGGGCTAGCGGGAGGTGGAGCCCAGATACGCAGTATTTT. As protein: CASRASGRWSPDTQYF.